The clone carrying this TCR beta chain was seen many times. As yet, its antigen is unknown. The V gene end was trimmed by 4 bases and the J gene end by 3 bases; junction bases not matched to a gene: 6. This CDR3 comprises 15 residues. CDR1 and CDR2 from the germline V gene are SGHAT and FQNNGV. The sample belongs to a study of naive and memory T cell subsets. Study-wide results and caveats: Findings for naive and memory subsets could not be checked against ground truth.

The beta constant-region primer was an equimolar mix of two oligonucleotides covering TRBC1 and TRBC2. Nested alpha and beta constant-region primers with the SP2 primer drove four PCR rounds on ligated cDNA. TCRdb called the UMI-ligation and nested PCR reads again in MiXCR, with one record for every CDR3 protein. The sample lists about 4,700 distinct CDR3 sequences; approximately 5.2% were seen once. Cells stained for CD3, CD4, CD8, CD45RA, CD27 and viability were sorted into four CD45RA/CD27 subsets. EMRA cells were CD45RA+CD27-, and effector memory cells CD45RA-CD27-. The clonotype originates from a human donor in good health. The material sequenced was effector memory CD8+ T cells from blood. Regarding subset: effector memory, CD45RA- CD27-. The chain employs TRBV11-2 and TRBJ2-3; 8 bases are shared with TRBD2. DNA for the CDR3: TGTGCCAGCAGCTCTACGGGACTAGAGACAGATACGCAGTATTTT. Encoded protein: CASSSTGLETDTQYF.